The 6 T cell receptor beta chains below all came from one sample that was sequenced in a study of identifying expanded T cells in peripheral blood. Data came from immunoSEQ multiplex PCR; TCRdb stores just in-frame clones and leaves some out. The table has approximately 90,000 clones, more than 75% seen once. The material sequenced was blood. The receptors come from a person aged 18 to 69 in good health.

The chain employs TRBV7-9 and TRBJ2-7, with 8 bases matching TRBD1. With 8 bases clipped from V and 4 bases from J, the junction kept 7 bases outside the gene matches. Per germline, CDR1 SEHNR and CDR2 FQNEAQ (reference sequence). The length of the CDR3 is 13 residues. The CDR3 reads CASSGTGLYEQYF. CDR3 nucleotides: TGTGCCAGCTCCGGGACAGGACTTTACGAGCAGTACTTC.

The chain is built from TRBV11-1 and TRBJ2-2; 7 nucleotides line up with TRBD1. The ends lost 1 base at V and 2 bases at J; junction bases unmatched: 4. Germline CDR1 and CDR2: SGHAT and FQDESV (reference sequence). The CDR3 contains 16 residues. CDR3 in amino acids: CASSLGGTANTGELFF. Here the CDR3 DNA reads TGTGCCAGCAGCTTAGGTGGGACAGCCAACACCGGGGAGCTGTTTTTT.

The CDR3 is CASSLDGGSNIQYF. In nucleotides, the CDR3 is TGTGCCAGCAGCTTAGATGGAGGGTCGAACATTCAGTACTTC. This rearrangement joins TRBV7-8 to TRBJ2-4, with D maybe TRBD2 (6 bases). Germline V gene data show CDR1 as SGHVS and CDR2 as FQNEAQ. V was pared by 1 base and J by 7 bases, with 11 bases between. The CDR3 loop spans 14 amino acids. Variable domain in full (rest from reference TRBV7-8 and TRBJ2-4): GAGVSQSPRYKVAKRGQDVALRCDPISGHVSLFWYQQALGQGPEFLTYFQNEAQLDKSGLPSDRFFAERPEGSVSTLKIQRTQQEDSAVYLCASSLDGGSNIQYFGAGTRLSVL.

This rearrangement joins TRBV7-3 to TRBJ2-5; D may be TRBD2 (6 bases). V was pared by 2 bases and J by 0 bases, with 7 bases between. The germline V gene encodes CDR1 SGHTA and CDR2 FQGTGA. This CDR3 contains 14 residues. The DNA of the CDR3 is TGTGCCAGCAGCTTAGCGGGGAACCAAGAGACCCAGTACTTC. This encodes CASSLAGNQETQYF.

The count of this clone is one. V usage is TRBV5-4 and J usage is TRBJ2-2, with D unclear. Germline V gene sequence: CDR1 SGHNT, CDR2 YYREEE (reference sequence). The CDR3 contains 14 residues. V lost 4 bases and J 1 base, leaving 8 bases between the germline ends. The CDR3 spells CASSPNLNTGELFF. CDR3 DNA: TGTGCCAGCAGCCCCAACCTGAACACCGGGGAGCTGTTTTTT. Combining the CDR3 with reference TRBV5-4 and TRBJ2-2 gives the whole variable domain ETGVTQSPTHLIKTRGQQVTLRCSSQSGHNTVSWYQQALGQGPQFIFQYYREEENGRGNFPPRFSGLQFPNYSSELNVNALELDDSALYLCASSPNLNTGELFFGEGSRLTVL.

The chain uses TRBV6-5 and TRBJ1-2; 7 bases align to TRBD1. Germline V gives CDR1 MNHEY, CDR2 SVGAGI. The CDR3 totals 13 residues. V lost 2 bases to trimming and J lost 6 bases; unmatched junction nucleotides: 3. CDR3 in amino acids: CASSYDRANGYTF. CDR3 nucleotide sequence: TGTGCCAGCAGTTACGACAGGGCAAATGGCTACACCTTC.